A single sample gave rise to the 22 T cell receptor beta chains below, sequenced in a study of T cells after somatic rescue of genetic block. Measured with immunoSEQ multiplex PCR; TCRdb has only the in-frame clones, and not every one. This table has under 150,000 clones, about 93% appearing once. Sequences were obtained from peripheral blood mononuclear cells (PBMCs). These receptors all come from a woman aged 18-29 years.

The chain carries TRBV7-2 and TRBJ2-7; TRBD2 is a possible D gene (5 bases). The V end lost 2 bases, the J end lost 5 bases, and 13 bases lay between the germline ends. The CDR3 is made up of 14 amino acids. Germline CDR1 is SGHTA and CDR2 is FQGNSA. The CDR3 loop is CASSLRAMTNEQYF. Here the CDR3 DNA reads TGTGCCAGCAGCTTAAGGGCAATGACTAACGAGCAGTACTTC.

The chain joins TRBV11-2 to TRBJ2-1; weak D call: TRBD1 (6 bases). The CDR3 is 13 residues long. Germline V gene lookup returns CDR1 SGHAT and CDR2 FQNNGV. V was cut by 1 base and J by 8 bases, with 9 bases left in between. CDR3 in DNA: TGTGCCAGCAGCTTAGGTTCAGGGGATGAGCAGTTCTTC. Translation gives CASSLGSGDEQFF.

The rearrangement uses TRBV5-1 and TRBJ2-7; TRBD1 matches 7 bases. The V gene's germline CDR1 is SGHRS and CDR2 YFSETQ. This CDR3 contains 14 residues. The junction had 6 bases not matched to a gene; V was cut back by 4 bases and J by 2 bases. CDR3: CASSKPGQTYEQYF. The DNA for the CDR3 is TGCGCCAGCAGCAAGCCGGGACAGACCTACGAGCAGTACTTC. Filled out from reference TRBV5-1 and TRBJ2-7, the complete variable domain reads KAGVTQTPRYLIKTRGQQVTLSCSPISGHRSVSWYQQTPGQGLQFLFEYFSETQRNKGNFPGRFSGRQFSNSRSEMNVSTLELGDSALYLCASSKPGQTYEQYFGPGTRLTVT.

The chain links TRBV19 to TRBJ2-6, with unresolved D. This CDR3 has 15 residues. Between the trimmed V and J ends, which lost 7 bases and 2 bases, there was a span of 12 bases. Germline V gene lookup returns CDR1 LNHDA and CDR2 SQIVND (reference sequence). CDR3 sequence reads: CASIMNRPGANVLTF. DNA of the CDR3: TGTGCCAGTATTATGAACCGGCCTGGGGCCAACGTCCTGACTTTC.

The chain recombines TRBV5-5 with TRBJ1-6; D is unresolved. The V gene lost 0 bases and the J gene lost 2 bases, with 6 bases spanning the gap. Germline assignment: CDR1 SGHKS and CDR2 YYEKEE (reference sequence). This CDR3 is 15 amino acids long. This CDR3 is CASSLDPTYNSPLHF. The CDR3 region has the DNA TGTGCCAGCAGCTTGGATCCAACCTATAATTCACCCCTCCACTTT.

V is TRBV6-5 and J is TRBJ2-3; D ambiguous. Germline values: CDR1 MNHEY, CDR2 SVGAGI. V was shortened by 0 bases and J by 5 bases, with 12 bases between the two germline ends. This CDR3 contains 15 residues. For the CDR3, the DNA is TGTGCCAGCAGTTACTCCAACCCTAGGCAAGATACGCAGTATTTT. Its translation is CASSYSNPRQDTQYF.

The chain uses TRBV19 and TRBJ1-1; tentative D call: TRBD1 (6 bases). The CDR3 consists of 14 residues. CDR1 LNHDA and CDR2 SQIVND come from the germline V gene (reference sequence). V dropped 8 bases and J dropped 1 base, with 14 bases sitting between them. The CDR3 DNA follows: TGTGCCAGTGCCCTAAGGGGGGGGAACACTGAAGCTTTCTTT. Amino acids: CASALRGGNTEAFF.

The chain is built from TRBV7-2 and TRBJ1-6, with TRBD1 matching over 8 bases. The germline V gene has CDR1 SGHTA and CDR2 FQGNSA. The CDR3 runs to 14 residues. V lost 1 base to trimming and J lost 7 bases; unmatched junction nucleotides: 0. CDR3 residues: CASSLGTGNSPLHF. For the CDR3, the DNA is TGTGCCAGCAGCTTAGGGACAGGGAATTCACCCCTCCACTTT.

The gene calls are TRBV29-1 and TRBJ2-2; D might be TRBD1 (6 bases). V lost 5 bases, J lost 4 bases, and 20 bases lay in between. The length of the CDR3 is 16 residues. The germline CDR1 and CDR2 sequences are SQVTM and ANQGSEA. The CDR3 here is CSVWGPTGQTTGELFF. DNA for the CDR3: TGCAGCGTTTGGGGACCGACGGGACAAACCACCGGGGAGCTGTTTTTT.

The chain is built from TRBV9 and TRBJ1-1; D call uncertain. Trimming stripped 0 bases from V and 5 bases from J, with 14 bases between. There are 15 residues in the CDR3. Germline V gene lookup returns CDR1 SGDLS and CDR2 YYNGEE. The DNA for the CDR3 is TGTGCCAGCAGCGTAGGGGCATCGGGAGGGACTGAAGCTTTCTTT. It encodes CASSVGASGGTEAFF.

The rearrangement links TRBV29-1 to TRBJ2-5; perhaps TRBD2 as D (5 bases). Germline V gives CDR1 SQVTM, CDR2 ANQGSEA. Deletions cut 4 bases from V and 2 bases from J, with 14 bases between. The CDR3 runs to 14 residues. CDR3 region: CSVVLLDSQETQYF. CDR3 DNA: TGCAGCGTTGTTCTTCTGGACTCTCAAGAGACCCAGTACTTC.

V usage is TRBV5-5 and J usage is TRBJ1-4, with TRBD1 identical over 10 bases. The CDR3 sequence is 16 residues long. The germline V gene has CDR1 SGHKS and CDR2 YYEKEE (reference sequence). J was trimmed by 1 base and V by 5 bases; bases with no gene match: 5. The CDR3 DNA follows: TGTGCCAGCAGAGGGGGACAGGGGATAACTAATGAAAAACTGTTTTTT. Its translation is CASRGGQGITNEKLFF.

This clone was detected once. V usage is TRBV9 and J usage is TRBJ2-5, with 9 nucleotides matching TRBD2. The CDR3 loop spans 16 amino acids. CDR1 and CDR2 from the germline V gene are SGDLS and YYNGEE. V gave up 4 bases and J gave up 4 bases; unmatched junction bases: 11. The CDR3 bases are TGTGCCAGCAGCCCTTTCGGGGTAGCGGGGGTAGAGACCCAGTACTTC. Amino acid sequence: CASSPFGVAGVETQYF.

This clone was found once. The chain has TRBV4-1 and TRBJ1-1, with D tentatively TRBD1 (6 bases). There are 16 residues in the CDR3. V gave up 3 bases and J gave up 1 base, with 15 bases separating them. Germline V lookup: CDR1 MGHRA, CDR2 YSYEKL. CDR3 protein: CASSQEPGAGNTEAFF. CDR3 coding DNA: TGCGCCAGCAGCCAGGAGCCAGGGGCCGGGAACACTGAAGCTTTCTTT.

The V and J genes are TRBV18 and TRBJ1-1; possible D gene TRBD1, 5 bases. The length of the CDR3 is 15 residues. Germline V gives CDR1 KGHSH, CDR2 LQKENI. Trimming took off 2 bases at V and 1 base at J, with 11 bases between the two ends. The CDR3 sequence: CASSPGQGTNTEAFF. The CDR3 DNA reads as TGTGCCAGCTCACCAGGTCAGGGCACGAACACTGAAGCTTTCTTT.

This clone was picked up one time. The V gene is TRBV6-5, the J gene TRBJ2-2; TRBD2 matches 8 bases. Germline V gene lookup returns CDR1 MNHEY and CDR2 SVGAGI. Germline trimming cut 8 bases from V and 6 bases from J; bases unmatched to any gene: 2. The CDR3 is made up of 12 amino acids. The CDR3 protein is CASFSGAGELFF. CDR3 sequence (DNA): TGTGCCAGCTTTAGCGGGGCCGGGGAGCTGTTTTTT.

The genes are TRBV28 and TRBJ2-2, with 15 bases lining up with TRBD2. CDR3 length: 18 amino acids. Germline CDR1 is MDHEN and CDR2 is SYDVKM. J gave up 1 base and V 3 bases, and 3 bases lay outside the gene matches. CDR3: CASSLGTSGGRNTGELFF. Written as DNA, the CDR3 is TGTGCCAGCAGTTTGGGGACTAGCGGGGGGCGGAACACCGGGGAGCTGTTTTTT.

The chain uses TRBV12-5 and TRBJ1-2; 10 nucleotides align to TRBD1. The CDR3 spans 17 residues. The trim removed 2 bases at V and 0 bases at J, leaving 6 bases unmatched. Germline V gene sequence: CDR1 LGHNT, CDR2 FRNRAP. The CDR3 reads CASGLKGQGTSNYGYTF. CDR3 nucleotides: TGTGCTAGTGGTTTGAAGGGACAGGGGACCTCTAACTATGGCTACACCTTC.

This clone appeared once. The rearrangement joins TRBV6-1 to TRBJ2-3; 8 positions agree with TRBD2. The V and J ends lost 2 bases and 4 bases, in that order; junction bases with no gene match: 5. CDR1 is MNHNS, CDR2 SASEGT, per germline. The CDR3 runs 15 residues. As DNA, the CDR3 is TGTGCCAGCAGTGAACCGGGACTAGTCGCAGATACGCAGTATTTT. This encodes CASSEPGLVADTQYF.

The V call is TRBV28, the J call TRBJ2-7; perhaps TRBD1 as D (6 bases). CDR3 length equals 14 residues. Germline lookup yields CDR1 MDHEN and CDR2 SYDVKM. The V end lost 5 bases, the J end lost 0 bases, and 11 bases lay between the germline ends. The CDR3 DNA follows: TGTGCCAGCAGTCCCGGGACATTCTCCTACGAGCAGTACTTC. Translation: CASSPGTFSYEQYF. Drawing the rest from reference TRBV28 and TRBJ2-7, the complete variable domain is DVKVTQSSRYLVKRTGEKVFLECVQDMDHENMFWYRQDPGLGLRLIYFSYDVKMKEKGDIPEGYSVSREKKERFSLILESASTNQTSMYLCASSPGTFSYEQYFGPGTRLTVT.

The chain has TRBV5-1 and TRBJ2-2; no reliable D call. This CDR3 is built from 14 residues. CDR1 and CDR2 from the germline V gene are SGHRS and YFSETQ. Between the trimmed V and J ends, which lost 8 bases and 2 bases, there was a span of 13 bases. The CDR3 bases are TGCGCCAGTATACCTTCTAACAACACCGGGGAGCTGTTTTTT. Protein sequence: CASIPSNNTGELFF. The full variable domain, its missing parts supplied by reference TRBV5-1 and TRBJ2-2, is KAGVTQTPRYLIKTRGQQVTLSCSPISGHRSVSWYQQTPGQGLQFLFEYFSETQRNKGNFPGRFSGRQFSNSRSEMNVSTLELGDSALYLCASIPSNNTGELFFGEGSRLTVL.

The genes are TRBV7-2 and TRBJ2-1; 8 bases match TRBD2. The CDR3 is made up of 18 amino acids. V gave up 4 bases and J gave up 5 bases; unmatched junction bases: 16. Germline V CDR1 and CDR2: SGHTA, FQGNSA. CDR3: CASSSRLKVSGGHNEQFF. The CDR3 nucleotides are TGTGCCAGCAGCTCCCGCCTAAAGGTGAGCGGGGGTCACAATGAGCAGTTCTTC.